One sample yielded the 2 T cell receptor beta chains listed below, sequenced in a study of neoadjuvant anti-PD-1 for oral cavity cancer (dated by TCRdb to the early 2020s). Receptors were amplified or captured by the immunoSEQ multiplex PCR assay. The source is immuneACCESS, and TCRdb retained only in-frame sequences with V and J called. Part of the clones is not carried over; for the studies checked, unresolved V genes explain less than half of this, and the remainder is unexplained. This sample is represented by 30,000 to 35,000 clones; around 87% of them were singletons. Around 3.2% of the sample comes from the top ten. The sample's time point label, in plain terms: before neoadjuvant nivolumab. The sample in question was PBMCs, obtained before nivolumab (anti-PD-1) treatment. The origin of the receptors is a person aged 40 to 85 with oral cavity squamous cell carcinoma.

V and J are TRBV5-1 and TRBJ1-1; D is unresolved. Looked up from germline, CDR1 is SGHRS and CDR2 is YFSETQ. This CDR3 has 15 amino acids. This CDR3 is CATSPTAGTDTEAFF. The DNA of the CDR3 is TGCGCAACCAGCCCCACCGCGGGTACGGACACTGAAGCTTTCTTT.

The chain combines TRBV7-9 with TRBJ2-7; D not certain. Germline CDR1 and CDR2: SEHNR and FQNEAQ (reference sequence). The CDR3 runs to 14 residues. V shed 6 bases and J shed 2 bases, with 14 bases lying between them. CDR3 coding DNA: TGTGCCAGCAGTCACCGAAGCGATGCCTACGAGCAGTACTTC. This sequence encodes CASSHRSDAYEQYF.